The entry below describes one T cell receptor (beta chain). The CDR3 totals 15 residues. J gave up 2 bases and V 3 bases, and 5 bases lay outside the gene matches. Germline values: CDR1 KGHDR, CDR2 SFDVKD. Repertoires were generated with immunoSEQ multiplex PCR, while TCRdb's copy carries only in-frame clones and drops some. This sample has 110,000 to 150,000 clones; around 90% occur once, and the top ten carry over 4.5%. These data are taken from a study of control samples from healthy donors and cancer patients. The TCR comes from a man aged 30 to 39 in good health. What was sequenced was blood. The gene calls are TRBV24-1 and TRBJ2-5, with 7 bases that match TRBD1. The chain's CDR3 is CATSDPGTVQETQYF. The CDR3 DNA sequence: TGTGCCACCAGTGATCCTGGGACAGTGCAAGAGACCCAGTACTTC.